The 19 T cell receptor beta chains given below trace back to one sample, sequenced in a study of pediatric ulcerative colitis. The data were produced by immunoSEQ multiplex PCR, yet TCRdb's version contains in-frame clones alone and is incomplete. The table lists 55,000 to 70,000 clones, more than 75% of them singletons, with around 1.4% in the top ten. The specimen was blood. These receptor sequences come from a boy younger than 18 who was a control in a study of pediatric ulcerative colitis.

This sequence joins TRBV19 and TRBJ2-7, with D possibly matching TRBD1 (5 bases). The CDR3 is made up of 12 amino acids. The V and J ends lost 2 bases and 5 bases respectively, with 7 bases between them. Germline V gene sequence: CDR1 LNHDA, CDR2 SQIVND (reference sequence). Written as DNA, the CDR3 is TGTGCCAGTAGTATAACAGGTGACGAGCAGTACTTC. Residues: CASSITGDEQYF.

The V and J genes are TRBV29-1 and TRBJ2-1, with no clear D. Germline loops: CDR1 SQVTM, CDR2 ANQGSEA. The V end lost 4 bases, the J end lost 5 bases, and 18 bases lay between the germline ends. The CDR3 is 15 residues long. The chain's CDR3 is CSVALRQLLNNEQFF. CDR3 DNA sequence: TGCAGCGTTGCTCTACGGCAGCTCCTTAACAATGAGCAGTTCTTC.

This rearrangement joins TRBV19 to TRBJ1-1, with a weak D call TRBD1 (6 bases). Per germline, CDR1 LNHDA and CDR2 SQIVND (reference sequence). Trimming removed 3 bases at V and 3 bases at J, with 11 bases between. This CDR3 is 14 amino acids long. CDR3 nucleotides: TGTGCCAGTAGTATCGCAGGGGACTACACTGAAGCTTTCTTT. Protein product: CASSIAGDYTEAFF.

The V gene is TRBV7-2, the J gene TRBJ2-5; 13 bases line up with TRBD2. From germline, CDR1 is SGHTA and CDR2 FQGNSA. The junction had 8 bases not matched to a gene; V was cut back by 1 base and J by 0 bases. The CDR3 length is 19 residues. The CDR3 DNA reads TGTGCCAGCAGCTTAGAGGGACTAGCGGGAACAGAGTACCAAGAGACCCAGTACTTC. It encodes CASSLEGLAGTEYQETQYF.

The chain links TRBV4-3 to TRBJ2-3; 16 bases agree with TRBD2. V lost 3 bases to trimming and J lost 9 bases; unmatched junction nucleotides: 6. CDR3 length: 16 amino acids. The germline V gene has CDR1 LGHNA and CDR2 YSLEER. The CDR3: CASSQGTSGGERTQYF. CDR3 bases: TGCGCCAGCAGCCAGGGGACTAGCGGGGGGGAACGGACGCAGTATTTT.

This chain links TRBV19 with TRBJ2-2; TRBD2 matches at 14 bases. The V and J ends lost 9 bases and 6 bases, in that order; junction bases with no gene match: 6. Looked up from germline, CDR1 is LNHDA and CDR2 is SQIVND (reference sequence). The CDR3 length is 15 residues. DNA of the CDR3: TGTGCCAGCATGGGACTAGCGGGAGTAGCCGGGGAGCTGTTTTTT. Amino acids: CASMGLAGVAGELFF.

The rearrangement uses TRBV11-2 and TRBJ2-1; D is uncertain. V was shortened by 10 bases and J by 0 bases, with 13 bases between the two germline ends. The CDR3 runs 14 residues. Looked up from germline, CDR1 is SGHAT and CDR2 is FQNNGV. The CDR3 DNA reads TGTGCCACCAGTCAGCCGGTCTCCTACAATGAGCAGTTCTTC. It is translated as CATSQPVSYNEQFF.

This rearrangement joins TRBV7-2 to TRBJ2-7, with a possible D match to TRBD1 (5 bases). This CDR3 region has 15 residues. Trimming removed 0 bases from V and 5 bases from J, with 14 bases in between. Germline assignment: CDR1 SGHTA and CDR2 FQGNSA. This chain's CDR3 is CASSLANRPFNEQYF. The CDR3 DNA is TGTGCCAGCAGCTTAGCGAACAGGCCTTTCAACGAGCAGTACTTC.

CDR3 DNA sequence: TGTGCCAGCAGCCCCCATGACTCGGCAGGGTCTGGGTCACCCCTCCACTTT. Amino acid sequence: CASSPHDSAGSGSPLHF. The chain couples TRBV7-2 to TRBJ1-6; a possible D gene is TRBD1 (5 bases). Between the trimmed V and J ends, which lost 5 bases and 10 bases, there was a span of 24 bases. The germline V gene encodes CDR1 SGHTA and CDR2 FQGNSA. The CDR3 is 17 residues long. Combining the CDR3 with reference TRBV7-2 and TRBJ1-6 gives the whole variable domain GAGVSQSPSNKVTEKGKDVELRCDPISGHTALYWYRQSLGQGLEFLIYFQGNSAPDKSGLPSDRFSAERTGGSVSTLTIQRTQQEDSAVYLCASSPHDSAGSGSPLHFGNGTRLTVT.

The chain combines TRBV6-1 with TRBJ1-5; no reliable D call. Germline assignment: CDR1 MNHNS and CDR2 SASEGT. This CDR3 has 15 residues. V lost 0 bases and J lost 0, with 6 bases in between. In DNA, the CDR3 is TGTGCCAGCAGTGAAGCCAGACATAGCAATCAGCCCCAGCATTTT. Translation: CASSEARHSNQPQHF.

This rearrangement joins TRBV10-3 to TRBJ1-3; perhaps TRBD1 as D (5 bases). Trimming pared 1 base from V and 4 bases from J, leaving 11 bases between. CDR3 length: 15 amino acids. The germline V gene encodes CDR1 ENHRY and CDR2 SYGVKD. This CDR3 reads CAISEFGGSGNTIYF. The CDR3 nucleotides are TGTGCCATCAGTGAGTTTGGGGGGTCCGGAAACACCATATATTTT.

In nucleotides, the CDR3 is TGTGCCAGCAGCCCTCCCGGGGGGACGTCCTTACATGGCTACACCTTC. It specifies CASSPPGGTSLHGYTF. V gene TRBV14 combines with J gene TRBJ1-2; weak D call: TRBD1 (5 bases). This CDR3 region has 16 residues. The germline V gene encodes CDR1 SGHDN and CDR2 FVKESK. Trimming shortened V by 4 bases and J by 6 bases, and 21 bases separated the two germline ends.

This CDR3 is CASSLDWDEKLFF. CDR3 DNA: TGTGCCAGCAGCTTAGACTGGGATGAAAAACTGTTTTTT. V usage is TRBV5-6 and J usage is TRBJ1-4, with D unclear. Germline CDR1 and CDR2: SGHDT and YYEEEE. V lost 2 bases and J 6 bases, leaving 8 bases between the germline ends. This CDR3 is built from 13 residues. The entire variable domain, with the rest obtained from reference TRBV5-6 and TRBJ1-4, is as follows: DAGVTQSPTHLIKTRGQQVTLRCSPKSGHDTVSWYQQALGQGPQFIFQYYEEEERQRGNFPDRFSGHQFPNYSSELNVNALLLGDSALYLCASSLDWDEKLFFGSGTQLSVL.

The V call is TRBV7-2, the J call TRBJ1-3, with unresolved D. The CDR3 runs 14 residues. The V gene's germline CDR1 is SGHTA and CDR2 FQGNSA. The V end was cut by 5 bases, the J end by 1 base, with 9 bases between. The chain's CDR3 is CASSTGGSGNTIYF. The CDR3 DNA reads as TGTGCCAGCAGCACGGGTGGGTCTGGAAACACCATATATTTT.

The V gene is TRBV29-1, the J gene TRBJ2-7; tentative D call: TRBD1 (7 bases). Germline lookup yields CDR1 SQVTM and CDR2 ANQGSEA. V gave up 6 bases and J gave up 4 bases, with 25 bases separating them. The CDR3 is made up of 16 amino acids. The CDR3 is CSVTDRDSPNLYEQYF. CDR3 nucleotide sequence: TGCAGCGTAACCGACAGGGACTCACCCAATTTATACGAGCAGTACTTC.

V and J are TRBV4-3 and TRBJ2-1, with D uncertain. CDR1 and CDR2 (germline): LGHNA, YSLEER. The CDR3 extends over 12 amino acids. Trimming stripped 3 bases from V and 6 bases from J, with 6 bases between. The CDR3 DNA reads as TGCGCCAGCAGCCACGTAAGCAATGAGCAGTTCTTC. Its translation: CASSHVSNEQFF.

The V gene is TRBV7-8, the J gene TRBJ2-7, with 10 bases aligning to TRBD1. J was trimmed by 4 bases and V by 4 bases; bases with no gene match: 10. From germline, CDR1 is SGHVS and CDR2 FQNEAQ. The CDR3 totals 16 residues. CDR3: CASSYPRDRGPYEQYF. The CDR3 DNA reads as TGTGCCAGCAGCTACCCCCGGGACAGGGGTCCGTACGAGCAGTACTTC.

CDR3 coding DNA: TGTGCCAGCAGCTTAAAGGGGGTCGACACTGAAGCTTTCTTT. Translating it yields CASSLKGVDTEAFF. J is TRBJ1-1 and V is TRBV7-2, with D tentatively TRBD1 (6 bases). CDR1 and CDR2 from the germline V gene are SGHTA and FQGNSA. The CDR3 extends over 14 amino acids. Trimming removed 2 bases at V and 3 bases at J, with 10 bases between.

The V call is TRBV28, the J call TRBJ1-2, with a weak D call TRBD1 (6 bases). This CDR3 has 14 amino acids. V was cut by 10 bases and J by 10 bases, with 25 bases left in between. Germline values: CDR1 MDHEN, CDR2 SYDVKM. The CDR3 DNA follows: TGTGCCACTGCTACGCCCCAGGGGACCGTAGTCTACACCTTC. This sequence encodes CATATPQGTVVYTF.